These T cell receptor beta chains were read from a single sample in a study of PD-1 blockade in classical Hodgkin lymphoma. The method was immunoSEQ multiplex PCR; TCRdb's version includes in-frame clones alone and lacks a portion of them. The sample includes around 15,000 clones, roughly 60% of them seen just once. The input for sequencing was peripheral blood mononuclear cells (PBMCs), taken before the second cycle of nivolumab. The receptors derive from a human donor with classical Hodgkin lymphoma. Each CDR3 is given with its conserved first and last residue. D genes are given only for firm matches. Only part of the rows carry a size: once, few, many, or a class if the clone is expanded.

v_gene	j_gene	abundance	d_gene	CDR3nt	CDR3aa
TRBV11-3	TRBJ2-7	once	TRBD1	TGTGCCAGCAGCCCGGCGCAGGGGGACCACGAGCAGTACTTC	CASSPAQGDHEQYF
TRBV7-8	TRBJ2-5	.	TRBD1	TGTGCCAGCAGCTTAGGGGTTCCGGGACAGGTATTGGAGACCCAGTACTTC	CASSLGVPGQVLETQYF
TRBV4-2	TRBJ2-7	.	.	TGTGCCAGCAGCCAAGAGCGCCGCTACGAGCAGTACTTC	CASSQERRYEQYF
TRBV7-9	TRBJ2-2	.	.	TGTGCCAGCAGCTTAGTGGGGGAGCTGTTTTTT	CASSLVGELFF
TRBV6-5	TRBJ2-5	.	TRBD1	TGTGCCAGCAGTCGGGACAGACAAGAGACCCAGTACTTC	CASSRDRQETQYF
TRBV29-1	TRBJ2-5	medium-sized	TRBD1	TGCAGCGTCACCGGGACAGGGGGCCAAGAGACCCAGTACTTC	CSVTGTGGQETQYF
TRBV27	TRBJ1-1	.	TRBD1	TGTGCCAGCAACAGACAGGGGCCGAACACTGAAGCTTTCTTT	CASNRQGPNTEAFF
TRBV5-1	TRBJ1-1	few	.	TGCGCCAGCAGCTTGAGAGGGGGGGACACTGAAGCTTTCTTT	CASSLRGGDTEAFF
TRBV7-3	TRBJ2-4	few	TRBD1	TGTGCCAGCAGCTTAAACGGGGAGACAGGGCTTAGCAACATTCAGTACTTC	CASSLNGETGLSNIQYF
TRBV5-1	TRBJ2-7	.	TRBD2	TGCGCCAGCGTCCCCGGGACTAGCGGGAGGGCCTACGAGCAGTACTTC	CASVPGTSGRAYEQYF
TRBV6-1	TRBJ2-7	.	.	TGTGCCAGCAGTGAGGAGACGGGGTCTTGGGACGAGCAGTACTTC	CASSEETGSWDEQYF
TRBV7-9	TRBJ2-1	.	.	TGTGCCAGCAGCTTAGGAACAGGGTTCTCCTACAATGAGCAGTTCTTC	CASSLGTGFSYNEQFF
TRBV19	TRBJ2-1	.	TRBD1	TGTGCCAGTAGTATAGGGGCAGGGGGCGGCATCCTTTCACGCAATGAGCAGTTCTTC	CASSIGAGGGILSRNEQFF
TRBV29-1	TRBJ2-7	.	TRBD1	TGCAGCGTTTCGGACAGGTCATACGAGCAGTACTTC	CSVSDRSYEQYF
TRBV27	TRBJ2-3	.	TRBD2	TGTGCCAGCAGTTTCTTAGCGGGAGCTTCTAGCACAGATACGCAGTATTTT	CASSFLAGASSTDTQYF
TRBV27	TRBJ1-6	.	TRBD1	TGTGCCAGCAGTTCCTTCCCACCGGGACAGCTAGGGTCCCTCCACTTT	CASSSFPPGQLGSLHF
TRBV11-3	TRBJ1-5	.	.	TGTGCCAGCAGCTCCCGATTTTGCAATCAGCCCCAGCATTTT	CASSSRFCNQPQHF
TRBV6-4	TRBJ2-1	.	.	TGTGCCAGCAGTGAATCCGCGTACCCCTTCTACAATGAGCAGTTCTTC	CASSESAYPFYNEQFF
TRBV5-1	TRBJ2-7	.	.	TGCGCCAGCTACGATCCGGGGGTCTCCTACGAGCAGTACTTC	CASYDPGVSYEQYF
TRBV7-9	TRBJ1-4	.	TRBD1	TGTGCCAGCAGCCAACCGGGACAGGGGGCTAATGAAAAACTGTTTTTT	CASSQPGQGANEKLFF
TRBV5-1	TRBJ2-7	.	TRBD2	TGCGCCAGCAGCTTGGCAGGTTCAGGGAGGGGTTACGAGCAGTACTTC	CASSLAGSGRGYEQYF
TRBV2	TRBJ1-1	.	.	TGTGCCAGCAGTACAGGCGCCAACACTGAAGCTTTCTTT	CASSTGANTEAFF
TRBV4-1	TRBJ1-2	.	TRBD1	TGCGCCAGCAGCCAAGAGGGGACAGGAAACTATGGCTACACCTTC	CASSQEGTGNYGYTF
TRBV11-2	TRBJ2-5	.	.	TGTGCCAGCAGCTTAGACAGGGCTTTCAAAGAGACCCAGTACTTC	CASSLDRAFKETQYF
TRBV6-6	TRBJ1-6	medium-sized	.	TGTGCCAGCAGACGTCCCCCTGGGGCCCGGGATTCACCCCTCCACTTT	CASRRPPGARDSPLHF
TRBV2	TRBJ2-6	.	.	TGTGCCAGCAGTGAGGTGCGGCTCTCTGGGGCCAACGTCCTGACTTTC	CASSEVRLSGANVLTF
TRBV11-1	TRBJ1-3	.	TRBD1	TGTGCCAGCAGCTTAGTTCCGGGACAGTCCTCTGGAAACACCATATATTTT	CASSLVPGQSSGNTIYF
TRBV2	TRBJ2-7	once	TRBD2	TGTGCCAGCAGTGCGCCCGAGACTAGCGGGAGGGACTACGAGCAGTACTTC	CASSAPETSGRDYEQYF
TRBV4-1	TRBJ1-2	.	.	TGCGCCAGCAGCCAAGCGCCCGGACGAGGGGATAACTATGGCTACACCTTC	CASSQAPGRGDNYGYTF
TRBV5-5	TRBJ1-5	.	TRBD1	TGTGCCAGCAGCTTTGGGCGACCGGGACAGAGGAATCAGCCCCAGCATTTT	CASSFGRPGQRNQPQHF
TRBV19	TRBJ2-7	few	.	TGTGCCAGTACCCAGGGGTGGACCCAAGCTGGGGACGAGCAGTACTTC	CASTQGWTQAGDEQYF
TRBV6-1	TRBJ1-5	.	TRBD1	TGTGCCAGCAGTGAAGGACAGGGGATCAGGAATCAGCCCCAGCATTTT	CASSEGQGIRNQPQHF
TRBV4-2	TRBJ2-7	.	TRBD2	TGTGCCAGCAGCCAATCCCTGGGAGGGTATGACGAGCAGTACTTC	CASSQSLGGYDEQYF
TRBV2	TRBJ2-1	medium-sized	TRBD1	TGTGCCAGCAGTGCAGACAGGGGCCATGAGCAGTTCTTC	CASSADRGHEQFF
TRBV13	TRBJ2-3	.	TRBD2	TGTGCCAGCAGCTCACGAGCGGGAGTGAGCACAGATACGCAGTATTTT	CASSSRAGVSTDTQYF
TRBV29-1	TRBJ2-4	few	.	TGCAGCGTTTGGGGTGACAACCCCAAAAACATTCAGTACTTC	CSVWGDNPKNIQYF